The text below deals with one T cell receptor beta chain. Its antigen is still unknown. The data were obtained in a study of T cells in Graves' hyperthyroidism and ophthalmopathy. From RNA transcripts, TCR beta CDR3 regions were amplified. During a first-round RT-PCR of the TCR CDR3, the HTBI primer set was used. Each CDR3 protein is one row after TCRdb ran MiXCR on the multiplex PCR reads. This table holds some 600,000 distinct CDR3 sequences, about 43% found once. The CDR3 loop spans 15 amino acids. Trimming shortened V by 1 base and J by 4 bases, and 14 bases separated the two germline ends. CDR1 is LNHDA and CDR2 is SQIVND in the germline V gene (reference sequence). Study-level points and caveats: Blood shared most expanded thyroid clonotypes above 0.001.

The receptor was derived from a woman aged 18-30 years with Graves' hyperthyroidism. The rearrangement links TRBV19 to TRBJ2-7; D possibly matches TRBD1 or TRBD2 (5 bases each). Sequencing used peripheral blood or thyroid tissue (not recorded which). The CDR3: CASSIGGTDPYEQYF. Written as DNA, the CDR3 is TGTGCCAGTAGTATAGGAGGGACGGATCCTTACGAGCAGTACTTC.